A single sample is the source of the 29 T cell receptor beta chains below, sequenced in a study of blood T cell repertoires in COVID-19. Only in-frame clones appear in the TCRdb table, and some are missing; sequencing was by immunoSEQ multiplex PCR. The data show 250,000 or so clones, with about 79% seen just once and around 2.4% held by the top ten. Sequencing input: peripheral blood. The receptor set was obtained from a man aged 40-50 years who had recovered from COVID-19.

This rearrangement joins TRBV19 to TRBJ2-2; 12 nucleotides align to TRBD2. Germline loops: CDR1 LNHDA, CDR2 SQIVND (reference sequence). The CDR3 has 19 amino acids. Trimming at V came to 5 bases and at J to 0 bases, leaving 10 bases not matched to a gene. The CDR3 is CASSERTSGDIANTGELFF. The CDR3 region has the DNA TGTGCCAGTAGTGAAAGGACTAGCGGGGATATCGCGAACACCGGGGAGCTGTTTTTT.

The rearrangement links TRBV2 to TRBJ2-5; D might be TRBD2 (5 bases). Germline values: CDR1 SNHLY, CDR2 FYNNEI. CDR3 size: 13 residues. V lost 7 bases and J lost 5, with 14 bases in between. CDR3 sequence: CASIPPGGETQYF. As DNA, the CDR3 is TGTGCCAGCATCCCCCCCGGCGGGGAGACCCAGTACTTC.

The table lists this clone with a count of one. The rearrangement links TRBV5-4 to TRBJ1-1; D uncertain. V was shortened by 5 bases and J by 0 bases, with 14 bases between the two germline ends. Germline assignment: CDR1 SGHNT and CDR2 YYREEE (reference sequence). This CDR3 contains 15 residues. The CDR3 nucleotides are TGTGCCAGCAGGAAAGAATCAACACTGAACACTGAAGCTTTCTTT. Residues: CASRKESTLNTEAFF.

The chain links TRBV10-1 to TRBJ1-1, with D perhaps TRBD1 (5 bases). The CDR3 sequence is 14 residues long. Germline CDR1 WNHNN, CDR2 SYGVQD (reference sequence). Deletions cut 3 bases from V and 6 bases from J, with 14 bases between. The CDR3 spells CASSEGDSAAEAFF. CDR3 nucleotide sequence: TGCGCCAGCAGTGAAGGGGATTCGGCGGCTGAAGCTTTCTTT.

The V gene is TRBV4-1, the J gene TRBJ2-7; 11 bases agree with TRBD2. Germline CDR1 and CDR2: MGHRA and YSYEKL. CDR3 length: 19 residues. V lost 4 bases, J lost 2 bases, and 16 bases stayed unmatched. The CDR3 loop reads CASSLFLAGGPYTPYEQYF. The CDR3 DNA is TGCGCCAGCAGCCTGTTTCTAGCGGGGGGCCCCTACACTCCCTACGAGCAGTACTTC.

J is TRBJ2-2 and V is TRBV10-1; the D is unclear. V was cut by 1 base and J by 9 bases, with 12 bases left in between. The CDR3 loop spans 14 amino acids. Per germline, CDR1 WNHNN and CDR2 SYGVQD (reference sequence). CDR3 nucleotide sequence: TGCGCCAGCAGTGAGTTGGTAGATTCAAGGGAGCTGTTTTTT. It encodes CASSELVDSRELFF.

This sequence joins TRBV27 and TRBJ1-1, with 7 bases aligning to TRBD1. The ends lost 5 bases at V and 5 bases at J; junction bases unmatched: 8. Per germline, CDR1 MNHEY and CDR2 SMNVEV (reference sequence). The CDR3 sequence is 14 residues long. The CDR3 reads CASSAARGRTEAFF. CDR3 DNA sequence: TGTGCCAGCAGTGCGGCCAGGGGGAGGACTGAAGCTTTCTTT.

The chain has TRBV30 and TRBJ1-6; 7 nucleotides line up with TRBD1. This CDR3 comprises 13 residues. Trimming took 3 bases from V and 8 from J; bases not matched to a gene: 4. Germline values: CDR1 GTSNPN, CDR2 SVGIG (reference sequence). The CDR3 DNA is TGTGCCTGGAGAGGGACAGTATATTCACCCCTCCACTTT. This gives the protein CAWRGTVYSPLHF.

In its sample, this clone was seen once. The chain recombines TRBV11-3 with TRBJ1-3; TRBD1 agrees at 7 bases. Trimming took 6 bases from V and 8 from J; bases not matched to a gene: 7. Germline loops: CDR1 SGHNT, CDR2 YENEEA. This CDR3 is built from 13 residues. CDR3 DNA: TGTGCCAGCAGACAAACAGGGGTGGACACCATATATTTT. Translated: CASRQTGVDTIYF.

The V call is TRBV9, the J call TRBJ2-1; 8 bases align to TRBD2. Germline V CDR1 and CDR2: SGDLS, YYNGEE. This CDR3 region has 19 residues. With 0 bases clipped from V and 7 bases from J, the junction kept 18 bases outside the gene matches. The CDR3 spells CASSVEGSLIAGNMNEQFF. CDR3 DNA: TGTGCCAGCAGCGTAGAGGGCTCCCTCATAGCGGGAAATATGAATGAGCAGTTCTTC.

This rearrangement joins TRBV11-3 to TRBJ2-7, with TRBD2 matching over 12 bases. CDR1 and CDR2 (germline): SGHNT, YENEEA. J lost 0 bases, V lost 4 bases, and 13 bases had no gene match. This CDR3 is 19 amino acids long. This CDR3 is CASSSKIGTSGFNSYEQYF. Here the CDR3 DNA reads TGTGCCAGCAGCTCCAAAATCGGGACTAGCGGGTTTAACTCCTACGAGCAGTACTTC. The full variable domain, completed using reference TRBV11-3 and TRBJ2-7, is EAGVVQSPRYKIIEKKQPVAFWCNPISGHNTLYWYLQNLGQGPELLIRYENEEAVDDSQLPKDRFSAERLKGVDSTLKIQPAELGDSAVYLCASSSKIGTSGFNSYEQYFGPGTRLTVT.

The J gene is TRBJ2-1, the V gene TRBV27, with 13 bases lining up with TRBD2. The CDR3 runs to 14 residues. Germline trimming cut 5 bases from V and 9 bases from J; bases unmatched to any gene: 4. Germline V CDR1 and CDR2: MNHEY, SMNVEV (reference sequence). The DNA for the CDR3 is TGTGCCAGCAGTCCGCGGACTAGCGGGGGTGAGCAGTTCTTC. This gives the protein CASSPRTSGGEQFF.

The chain recombines TRBV29-1 with TRBJ1-1; no firm D call. Trimming stripped 4 bases from V and 1 base from J, with 7 bases between. The germline gives CDR1 SQVTM, CDR2 ANQGSEA. The CDR3 runs to 12 residues. Here the CDR3 reads CSVGRQNTEAFF. CDR3 coding DNA: TGCAGCGTTGGTCGACAGAACACTGAAGCTTTCTTT.

This clone was picked up a small number of times. The genes are TRBV18 and TRBJ2-1, with a tentative D call TRBD2 (5 bases). The germline V gene encodes CDR1 KGHSH and CDR2 LQKENI. The V and J ends lost 2 bases and 9 bases respectively, with 23 bases between them. CDR3 length: 17 residues. The CDR3 DNA is TGTGCCAGCTCACCAAAAGGCGGACTCGACAAAACTCGTGAGCAGTTCTTC. This translates into CASSPKGGLDKTREQFF.

The chain joins TRBV10-3 to TRBJ2-5, with 7 bases that match TRBD1. The CDR3 extends over 14 amino acids. Trimming cost V 4 bases and J 5 bases; bases outside gene matches: 7. The germline V gene encodes CDR1 ENHRY and CDR2 SYGVKD. The CDR3 nucleotides are TGTGCCATCAGTGGCCAAGGGGGCTGGGAGACCCAGTACTTC. This encodes CAISGQGGWETQYF.

J is TRBJ1-1 and V is TRBV27, with D perhaps TRBD1 (5 bases). Germline-derived CDR1 and CDR2 are MNHEY and SMNVEV (reference sequence). Trimming cost V 5 bases and J 0 bases, with 13 bases left between them. This CDR3 is built from 15 residues. CDR3 protein: CASSIDSFMNTEAFF. The CDR3 bases are TGTGCCAGCAGTATAGACAGCTTTATGAACACTGAAGCTTTCTTT.

The chain uses TRBV6-5 and TRBJ2-5; D remains ambiguous. Germline CDR1 and CDR2: MNHEY and SVGAGI. The CDR3 length is 13 residues. The V end lost 0 bases, the J end lost 5 bases, and 7 bases lay between the germline ends. In nucleotides, the CDR3 is TGTGCCAGCAGTTACTCGGCCGGGGAGACCCAGTACTTC. Translated: CASSYSAGETQYF.

The J gene is TRBJ2-5, the V gene TRBV6-5; D possibly corresponds to TRBD2 (6 bases). The V gene lost 6 bases and the J gene lost 2 bases, with 13 bases spanning the gap. Germline V gene lookup returns CDR1 MNHEY and CDR2 SVGAGI. CDR3 length equals 14 residues. The CDR3 loop reads CASRLRDWQETQYF. As DNA, the CDR3 is TGTGCCAGCAGGCTCCGGGACTGGCAAGAGACCCAGTACTTC.

This clone was seen at least ten times. The V call is TRBV5-5, the J call TRBJ2-3, with 11 bases aligning to TRBD1. The CDR3 loop spans 14 amino acids. CDR1 SGHKS and CDR2 YYEKEE come from the germline V gene (reference sequence). J gave up 5 bases and V 3 bases, and 2 bases lay outside the gene matches. The CDR3 bases are TGTGCCAGCAGCTCGGACAGGGGGCGAGATACGCAGTATTTT. It codes for CASSSDRGRDTQYF. Drawing the rest from reference TRBV5-5 and TRBJ2-3, the complete variable domain is DAGVTQSPTHLIKTRGQQVTLRCSPISGHKSVSWYQQVLGQGPQFIFQYYEKEERGRGNFPDRFSARQFPNYSSELNVNALLLGDSALYLCASSSDRGRDTQYFGPGTRLTVL.

This clone showed up just a few times. The rearrangement links TRBV19 to TRBJ1-5; D gene unclear. The CDR3 covers 14 residues. Germline assignment: CDR1 LNHDA and CDR2 SQIVND (reference sequence). Trimming stripped 6 bases from V and 0 bases from J, with 9 bases between. The CDR3 protein is CASRRLYSNQPQHF. As DNA, the CDR3 is TGTGCCAGTAGGAGGCTGTATAGCAATCAGCCCCAGCATTTT.

This chain uses TRBV4-3 with TRBJ2-2; a weak D match, TRBD1 (5 bases). CDR3 length: 14 residues. Germline CDR1 reads LGHNA; CDR2 reads YSLEER. Trimming shortened V by 4 bases and J by 5 bases, and 11 bases separated the two germline ends. This CDR3 reads CASSRLAGTGELFF. The CDR3 coding sequence is TGCGCCAGCAGCCGCCTCGCAGGGACCGGGGAGCTGTTTTTT.

This clone occurred a few times. This chain joins TRBV5-1 and TRBJ2-5, with TRBD1 identical over 7 bases. After removal of 4 bases from V and 2 bases from J, the junction contained 5 bases not matched to a gene. Germline V CDR1 and CDR2: SGHRS, YFSETQ. The CDR3 sequence is 14 residues long. CDR3 region: CASSTTGSQETQYF. The DNA for the CDR3 is TGCGCCAGCAGCACGACAGGGAGTCAAGAGACCCAGTACTTC.

The V call is TRBV6-5, the J call TRBJ1-1; 9 bases are a match to TRBD1. Germline-derived CDR1 and CDR2 are MNHEY and SVGAGI. Germline trimming cut 6 bases from V and 2 bases from J; bases unmatched to any gene: 7. The CDR3 is made up of 15 amino acids. CDR3 loop: CASRRGTGGNTEAFF. The CDR3 nucleotides are TGTGCCAGCAGAAGGGGAACAGGGGGCAACACTGAAGCTTTCTTT.

V and J are TRBV9 and TRBJ1-3; D gene unclear. This CDR3 has 16 residues. Germline V gives CDR1 SGDLS, CDR2 YYNGEE. Trimming left V 0 bases short and J 4 bases short, with 14 bases between. CDR3 residues: CASSVGGSGSGNTIYF. The CDR3 DNA is TGTGCCAGCAGCGTAGGCGGGTCAGGCTCGGGAAACACCATATATTTT.

The rearrangement uses TRBV6-5 and TRBJ1-3; the D is unclear. Germline CDR1 is MNHEY and CDR2 is SVGAGI. The V gene lost 7 bases and the J gene lost 9 bases, with 13 bases spanning the gap. CDR3 length: 12 residues. CDR3 sequence (DNA): TGTGCCAGCAAGTCAAGGCGGGGCACCATATATTTT. Amino acid sequence: CASKSRRGTIYF.

J is TRBJ2-5 and V is TRBV7-2; TRBD1 aligns across 7 bases. The V segment lost 1 base and the J segment 10 bases; nucleotides outside the gene matches: 3. The germline V gene has CDR1 SGHTA and CDR2 FQGNSA. The CDR3 is 12 residues long. The DNA for the CDR3 is TGTGCCAGCAGCTTAGACAGGGGAGACCAGTACTTC. Its protein is CASSLDRGDQYF.

This sequence joins TRBV6-6 and TRBJ1-5; D is ambiguous. Germline V lookup: CDR1 MNHNY, CDR2 SVGAGI (reference sequence). V lost 5 bases, J lost 3 bases, and 14 bases lay in between. The CDR3 extends over 15 amino acids. CDR3: CASSGAPGNNQPQHF. Written as DNA, the CDR3 is TGTGCCAGCAGTGGCGCCCCGGGGAACAATCAGCCCCAGCATTTT.

The chain employs TRBV19 and TRBJ2-7; 8 bases align to TRBD2. The CDR3 covers 15 residues. Germline trimming cut 2 bases from V and 1 base from J; bases unmatched to any gene: 4. The germline gives CDR1 LNHDA, CDR2 SQIVND (reference sequence). Here the CDR3 reads CASSISGRLSYEQYF. The CDR3 nucleotides are TGTGCCAGTAGTATAAGCGGGAGATTATCCTACGAGCAGTACTTC.

This clone has a single count. The chain carries TRBV3-1 (or the pseudogene TRBV3-2) and TRBJ1-1, with D unclear. Germline CDR1 is LGHDT and CDR2 is YNNKEL (reference sequence). This CDR3 comprises 14 residues. V lost 3 bases and J lost 1, with 9 bases in between. The CDR3 here is CASSHLEQNTEAFF. In DNA form, the CDR3 reads TGTGCCAGCAGCCACCTTGAACAGAACACTGAAGCTTTCTTT.